This T cell receptor beta chain appears in the sequencing data of a study of OX40 agonist ivuxolimab in advanced cancers. Across the study: With ivuxolimab, an agonistic anti-OX40 (CD134) antibody, patients were treated. Hepatocellular carcinoma, melanoma, renal cell or head and neck cancer occurred in dose-escalation patients. Patients received ivuxolimab, an intravenous treatment, every 2 weeks at 0.01 to 10 mg/kg. Study observations and caveats: Still undetermined is the antigen specificity of the expanded peripheral T cells.

CDR1 is MGHRA, CDR2 YSYEKL, per germline. The ends were cut back, 8 bases at V and 0 bases at J, with 14 bases in the middle. The CDR3 totals 15 residues. This clone was observed a few times. The antigen is not known. Profiling relied on immunoSEQ multiplex PCR, and the TCRdb table lists in-frame clones only, not all of them. The sample gives 25,000 or so clones, around 73% of which show up once; about 18% is in the top ten. The clonotype was recovered from an adult with an advanced solid tumor such as melanoma, head and neck, liver or kidney cancer. The chain uses TRBV4-1 and TRBJ1-5, with D perhaps matching TRBD1 (5 bases). The source was CD4+ or CD8+ T cells sorted from blood, collected in a trial of the OX40 agonist ivuxolimab. In DNA form, the CDR3 reads TGCGCCAGCCGGGACGGGTCCTCTAGCAATCAGCCCCAGCATTTT. Amino acids: CASRDGSSSNQPQHF.